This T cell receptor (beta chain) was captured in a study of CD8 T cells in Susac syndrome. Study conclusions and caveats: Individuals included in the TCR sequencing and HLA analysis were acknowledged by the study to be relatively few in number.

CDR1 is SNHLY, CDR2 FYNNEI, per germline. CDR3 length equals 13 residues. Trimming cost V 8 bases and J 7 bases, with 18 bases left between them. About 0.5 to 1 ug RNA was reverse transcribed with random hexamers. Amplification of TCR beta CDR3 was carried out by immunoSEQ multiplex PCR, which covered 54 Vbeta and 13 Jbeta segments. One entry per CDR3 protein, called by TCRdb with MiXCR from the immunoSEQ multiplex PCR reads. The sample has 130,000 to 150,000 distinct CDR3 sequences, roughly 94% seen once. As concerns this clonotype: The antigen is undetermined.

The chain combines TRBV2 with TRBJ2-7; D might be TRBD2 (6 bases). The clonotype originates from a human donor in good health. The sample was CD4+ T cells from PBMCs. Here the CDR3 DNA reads TGTGCCAGCGGGAGGAGGGCGACGGGGGAGCAGTACTTC. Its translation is CASGRRATGEQYF.